This TCR beta chain was sequenced in a study of PD-1 blockade in classical Hodgkin lymphoma. Whole-study context: Nivolumab was administered to patients intravenously at 3 mg/kg every 2 weeks.

Points from the study as a whole: Reasons behind the repertoire differences stay unclear, perhaps disease activity or earlier therapy. Newly diagnosed patients were reported to exhibit reduced baseline TCR diversity relative to healthy donors.

Generated by immunoSEQ multiplex PCR, the TCRdb table keeps only in-frame clones and is missing some. The sample shows over 15,000 clones, just over 85% of them seen only once. Each patient relapsed following autologous stem cell transplantation, and prior brentuximab vedotin exposure differed. Germline loops: CDR1 SGHDT, CDR2 YYEEEE. This CDR3 has 15 amino acids. J was trimmed by 6 bases and V by 4 bases; bases with no gene match: 10. This clone was observed once. Its antigen is unidentified. The origin of this receptor is a human donor with classical Hodgkin lymphoma. V is TRBV5-6 and J is TRBJ1-2, with 9 positions matching TRBD1. The specimen comprised peripheral blood mononuclear cells (PBMCs), sampled before the second cycle of nivolumab. The CDR3 spells CASSTGTGTFNGYTF. CDR3 sequence (DNA): TGTGCCAGCAGCACCGGGACAGGGACCTTCAATGGCTACACCTTC.